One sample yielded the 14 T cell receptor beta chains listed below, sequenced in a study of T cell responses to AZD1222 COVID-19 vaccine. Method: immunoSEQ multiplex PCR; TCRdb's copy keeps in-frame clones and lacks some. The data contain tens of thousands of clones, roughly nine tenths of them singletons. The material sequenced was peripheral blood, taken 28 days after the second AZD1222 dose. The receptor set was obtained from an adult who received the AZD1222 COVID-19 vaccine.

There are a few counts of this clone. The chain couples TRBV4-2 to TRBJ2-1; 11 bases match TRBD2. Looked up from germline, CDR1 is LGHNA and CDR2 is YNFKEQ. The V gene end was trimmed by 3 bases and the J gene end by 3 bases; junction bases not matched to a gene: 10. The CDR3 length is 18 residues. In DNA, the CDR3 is TGTGCCAGCAGCCACCCTAGCGGGGGGCCCTCCTTCTACAATGAGCAGTTCTTC. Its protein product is CASSHPSGGPSFYNEQFF.

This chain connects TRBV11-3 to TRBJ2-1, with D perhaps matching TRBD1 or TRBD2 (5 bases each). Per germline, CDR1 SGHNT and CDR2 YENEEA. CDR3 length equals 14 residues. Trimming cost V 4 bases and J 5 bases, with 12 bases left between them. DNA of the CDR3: TGTGCCAGCAGCTCGGGACCGATCGACAATGAGCAGTTCTTC. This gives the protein CASSSGPIDNEQFF.

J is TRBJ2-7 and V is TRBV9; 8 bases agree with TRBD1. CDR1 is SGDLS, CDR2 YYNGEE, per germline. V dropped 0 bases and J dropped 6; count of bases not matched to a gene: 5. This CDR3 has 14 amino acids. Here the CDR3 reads CASSVAGDRFEQYF. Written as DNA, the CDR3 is TGTGCCAGCAGCGTAGCAGGGGACAGGTTCGAGCAGTACTTC.

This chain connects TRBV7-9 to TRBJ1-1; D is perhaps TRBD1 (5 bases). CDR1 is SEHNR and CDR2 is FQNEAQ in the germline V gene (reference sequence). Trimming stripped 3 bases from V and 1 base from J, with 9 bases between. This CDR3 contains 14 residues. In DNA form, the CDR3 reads TGTGCCAGCAGCTTCGGACAAGCGAACACTGAAGCTTTCTTT. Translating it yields CASSFGQANTEAFF.

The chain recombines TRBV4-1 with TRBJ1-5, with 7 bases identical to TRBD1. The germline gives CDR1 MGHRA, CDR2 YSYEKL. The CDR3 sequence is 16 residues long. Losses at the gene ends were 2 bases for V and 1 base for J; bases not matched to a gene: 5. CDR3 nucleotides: TGCGCCAGCAGCCAACCGACAGGGCGAAGCAATCAGCCCCAGCATTTT. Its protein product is CASSQPTGRSNQPQHF.

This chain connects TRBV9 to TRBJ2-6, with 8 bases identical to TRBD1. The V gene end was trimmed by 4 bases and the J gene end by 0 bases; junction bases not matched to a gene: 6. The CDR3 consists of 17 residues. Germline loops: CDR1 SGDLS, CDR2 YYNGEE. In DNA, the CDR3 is TGTGCCAGCAGCTCTCGGACAGGGAGCTCTGGGGCCAACGTCCTGACTTTC. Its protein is CASSSRTGSSGANVLTF.

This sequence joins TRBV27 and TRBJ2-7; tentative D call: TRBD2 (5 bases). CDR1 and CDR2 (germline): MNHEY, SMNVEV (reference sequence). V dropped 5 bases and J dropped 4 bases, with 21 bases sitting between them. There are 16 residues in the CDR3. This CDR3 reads CASSPGPLEVGYEQYF. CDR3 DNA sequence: TGTGCCAGCAGTCCTGGACCCTTGGAGGTGGGGTACGAGCAGTACTTC.

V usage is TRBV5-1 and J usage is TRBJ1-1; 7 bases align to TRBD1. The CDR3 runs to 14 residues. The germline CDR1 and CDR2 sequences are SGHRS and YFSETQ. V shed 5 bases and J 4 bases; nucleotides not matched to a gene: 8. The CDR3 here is CASRRLTGATEAFF. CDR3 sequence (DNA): TGCGCCAGCAGACGTTTAACAGGGGCCACTGAAGCTTTCTTT.

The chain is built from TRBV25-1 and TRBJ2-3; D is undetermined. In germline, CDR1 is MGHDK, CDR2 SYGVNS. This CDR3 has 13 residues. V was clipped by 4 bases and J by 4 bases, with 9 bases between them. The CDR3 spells CASSAAWADTQYF. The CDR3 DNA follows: TGTGCCAGCAGTGCCGCCTGGGCAGATACGCAGTATTTT.

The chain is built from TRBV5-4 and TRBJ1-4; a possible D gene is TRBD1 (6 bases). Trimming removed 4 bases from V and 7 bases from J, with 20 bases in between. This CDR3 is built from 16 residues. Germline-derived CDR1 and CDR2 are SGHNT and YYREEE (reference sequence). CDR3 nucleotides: TGTGCCAGCAGCGGGGGGCCGGGGAAAGGTGTTGAAAAACTGTTTTTT. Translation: CASSGGPGKGVEKLFF.

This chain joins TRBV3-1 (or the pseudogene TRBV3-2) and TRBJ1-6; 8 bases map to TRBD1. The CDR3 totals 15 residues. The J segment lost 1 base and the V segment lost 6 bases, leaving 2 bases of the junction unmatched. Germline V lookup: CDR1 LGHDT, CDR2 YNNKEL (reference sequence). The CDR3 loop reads CASRRTGSYNSPLHF. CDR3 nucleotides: TGTGCCAGCAGGCGGACAGGGTCCTATAATTCACCCCTCCACTTT.

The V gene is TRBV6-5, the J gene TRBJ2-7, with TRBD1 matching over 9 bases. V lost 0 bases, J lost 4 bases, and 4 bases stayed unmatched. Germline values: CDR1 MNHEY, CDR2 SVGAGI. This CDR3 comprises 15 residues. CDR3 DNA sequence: TGTGCCAGCAGTTACTCTGGGACAGGGAGTTACGAGCAGTACTTC. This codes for CASSYSGTGSYEQYF.

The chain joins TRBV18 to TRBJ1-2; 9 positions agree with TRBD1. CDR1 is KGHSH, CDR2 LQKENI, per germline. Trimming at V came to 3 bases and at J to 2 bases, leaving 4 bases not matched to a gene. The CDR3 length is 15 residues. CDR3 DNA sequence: TGTGCCAGCTCACCGGACAGGGGAGGGAACTATGGCTACACCTTC. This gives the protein CASSPDRGGNYGYTF.

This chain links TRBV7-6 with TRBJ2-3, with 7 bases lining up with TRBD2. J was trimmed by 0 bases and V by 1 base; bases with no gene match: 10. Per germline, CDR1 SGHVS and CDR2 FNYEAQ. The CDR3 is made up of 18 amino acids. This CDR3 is CASSLGTGARGSTDTQYF. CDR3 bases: TGTGCCAGCAGCTTAGGAACCGGGGCGCGGGGGAGCACAGATACGCAGTATTTT.